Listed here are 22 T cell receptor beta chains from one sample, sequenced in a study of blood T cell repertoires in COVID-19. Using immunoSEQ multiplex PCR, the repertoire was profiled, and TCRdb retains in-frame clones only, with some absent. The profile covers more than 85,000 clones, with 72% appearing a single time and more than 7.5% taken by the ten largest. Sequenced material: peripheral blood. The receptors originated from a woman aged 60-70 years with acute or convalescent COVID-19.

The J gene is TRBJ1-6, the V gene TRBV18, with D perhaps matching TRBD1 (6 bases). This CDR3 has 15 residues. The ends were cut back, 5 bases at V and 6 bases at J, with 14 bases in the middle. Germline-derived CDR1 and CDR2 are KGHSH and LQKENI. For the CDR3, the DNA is TGTGCCAGCTCAGAGTTGGGGGCCGGTAATTCACCCCTCCACTTT. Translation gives CASSELGAGNSPLHF.

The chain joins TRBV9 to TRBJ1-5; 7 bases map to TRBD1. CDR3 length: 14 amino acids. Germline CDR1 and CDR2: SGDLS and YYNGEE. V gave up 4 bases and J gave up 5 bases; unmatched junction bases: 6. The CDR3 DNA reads TGTGCCAGCAGCATAACAGGGGACCATCAGCCCCAGCATTTT. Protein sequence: CASSITGDHQPQHF. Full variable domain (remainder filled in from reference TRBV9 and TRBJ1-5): DSGVTQTPKHLITATGQRVTLRCSPRSGDLSVYWYQQSLDQGLQFLIQYYNGEERAKGNILERFSAQQFPDLHSELNLSSLELGDSALYFCASSITGDHQPQHFGDGTRLSIL.

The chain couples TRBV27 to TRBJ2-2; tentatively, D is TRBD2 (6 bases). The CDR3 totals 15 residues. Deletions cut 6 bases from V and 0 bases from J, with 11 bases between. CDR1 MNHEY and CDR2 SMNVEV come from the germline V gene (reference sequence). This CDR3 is CASRRGTANTGELFF. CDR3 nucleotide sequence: TGTGCCAGCAGGCGGGGCACCGCGAACACCGGGGAGCTGTTTTTT.

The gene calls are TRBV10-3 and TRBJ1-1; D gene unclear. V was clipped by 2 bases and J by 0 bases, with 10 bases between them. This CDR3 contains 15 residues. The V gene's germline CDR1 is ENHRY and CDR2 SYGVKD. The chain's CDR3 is CAISEPPGVNTEAFF. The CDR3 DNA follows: TGTGCCATCAGTGAGCCCCCCGGGGTGAACACTGAAGCTTTCTTT.

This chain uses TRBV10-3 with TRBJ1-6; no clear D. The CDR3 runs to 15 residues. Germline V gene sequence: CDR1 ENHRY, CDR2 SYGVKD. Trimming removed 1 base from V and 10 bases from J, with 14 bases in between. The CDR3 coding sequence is TGTGCCATCAGTGAGTATCGGGGTGGAGAATCACCCCTCCACTTT. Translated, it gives CAISEYRGGESPLHF.

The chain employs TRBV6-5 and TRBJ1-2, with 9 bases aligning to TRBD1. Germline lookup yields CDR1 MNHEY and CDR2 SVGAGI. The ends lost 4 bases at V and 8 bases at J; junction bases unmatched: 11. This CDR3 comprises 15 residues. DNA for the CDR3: TGTGCCAGCAGTTTAAGTCCCGGGACAGGGAGCGGCTACACCTTC. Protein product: CASSLSPGTGSGYTF.

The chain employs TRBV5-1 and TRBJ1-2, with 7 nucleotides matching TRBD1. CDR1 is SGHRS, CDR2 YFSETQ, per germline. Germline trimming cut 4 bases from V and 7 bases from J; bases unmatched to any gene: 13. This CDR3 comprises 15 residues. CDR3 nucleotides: TGCGCCAGCAGCCCGGACAGGAACTATAGTCCTGGCTACACCTTC. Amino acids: CASSPDRNYSPGYTF.

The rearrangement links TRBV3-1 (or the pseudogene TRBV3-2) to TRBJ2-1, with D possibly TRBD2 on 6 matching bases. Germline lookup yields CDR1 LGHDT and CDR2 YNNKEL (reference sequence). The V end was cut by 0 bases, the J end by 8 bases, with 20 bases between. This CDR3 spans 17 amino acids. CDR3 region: CASSQEGGAEWRYEQFF. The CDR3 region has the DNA TGTGCCAGCAGCCAAGAGGGCGGGGCAGAATGGAGGTATGAGCAGTTCTTC.

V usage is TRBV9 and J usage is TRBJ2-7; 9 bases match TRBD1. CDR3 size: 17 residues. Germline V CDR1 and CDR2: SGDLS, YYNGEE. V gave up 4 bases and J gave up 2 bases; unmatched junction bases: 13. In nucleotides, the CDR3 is TGTGCCAGCAGCCCCGCCCCCCTGGGACAGGGAGCCTACGAGCAGTACTTC. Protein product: CASSPAPLGQGAYEQYF.

CDR3 in DNA: TGTGCCAGCAGTTACTCGAGTCCGGGACAGGGTAACGAGCAGTTCTTC. This codes for CASSYSSPGQGNEQFF. V is TRBV6-2 or TRBV6-3 and J is TRBJ2-1, with TRBD1 identical over 9 bases. Trimming took 0 bases from V and 10 from J; bases not matched to a gene: 10. The CDR3 extends over 16 amino acids. The germline V gene has CDR1 MNHEY and CDR2 SVGEGT.

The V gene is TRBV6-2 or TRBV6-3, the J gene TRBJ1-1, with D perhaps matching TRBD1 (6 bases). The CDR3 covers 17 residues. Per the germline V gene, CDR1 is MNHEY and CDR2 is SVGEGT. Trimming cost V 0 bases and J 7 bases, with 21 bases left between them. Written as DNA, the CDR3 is TGTGCCAGCAGTTACTCTGGTTCTCTAGGCCTGGACAGTGAAGCTTTCTTT. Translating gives CASSYSGSLGLDSEAFF.

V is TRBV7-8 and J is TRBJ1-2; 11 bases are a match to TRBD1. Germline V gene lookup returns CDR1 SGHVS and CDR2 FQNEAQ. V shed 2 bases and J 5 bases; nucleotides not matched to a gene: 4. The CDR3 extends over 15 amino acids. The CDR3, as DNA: TGTGCCAGCAGCTTAAGGGACAGGGGGAAGTATGGCTACACCTTC. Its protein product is CASSLRDRGKYGYTF.

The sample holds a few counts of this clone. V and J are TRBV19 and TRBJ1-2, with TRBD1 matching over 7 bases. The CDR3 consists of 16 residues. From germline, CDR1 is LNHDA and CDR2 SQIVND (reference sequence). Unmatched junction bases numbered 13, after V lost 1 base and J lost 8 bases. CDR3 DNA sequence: TGTGCCAGTAGTATAGTTTCGACAGGGAGAGGAAAAGGCTACACCTTC. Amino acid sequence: CASSIVSTGRGKGYTF.

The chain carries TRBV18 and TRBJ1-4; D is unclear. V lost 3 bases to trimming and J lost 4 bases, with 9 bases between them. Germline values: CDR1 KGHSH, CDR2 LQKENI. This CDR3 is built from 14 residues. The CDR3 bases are TGTGCCAGCTCACCCCAGGCAATTAATGAAAAACTGTTTTTT. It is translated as CASSPQAINEKLFF.

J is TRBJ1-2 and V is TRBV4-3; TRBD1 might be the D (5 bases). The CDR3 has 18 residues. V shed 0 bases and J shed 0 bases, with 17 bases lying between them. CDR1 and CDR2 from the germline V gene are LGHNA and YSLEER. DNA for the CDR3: TGCGCCAGCAGCCAAGATATGGTACAAGGGACTGCTAACTATGGCTACACCTTC. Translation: CASSQDMVQGTANYGYTF.

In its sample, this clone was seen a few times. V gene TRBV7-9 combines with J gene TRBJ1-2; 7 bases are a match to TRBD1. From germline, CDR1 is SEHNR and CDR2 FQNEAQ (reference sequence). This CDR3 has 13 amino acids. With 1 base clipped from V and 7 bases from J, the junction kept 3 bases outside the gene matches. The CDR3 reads CASSLETGSGYTF. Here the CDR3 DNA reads TGTGCCAGCAGCTTAGAGACAGGGAGTGGCTACACCTTC.

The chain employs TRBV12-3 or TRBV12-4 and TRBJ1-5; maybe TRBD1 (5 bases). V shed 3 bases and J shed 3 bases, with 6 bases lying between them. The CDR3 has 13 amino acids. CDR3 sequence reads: CASSLTDNQPQHF. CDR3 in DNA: TGTGCCAGCAGTTTGACAGACAATCAGCCCCAGCATTTT.

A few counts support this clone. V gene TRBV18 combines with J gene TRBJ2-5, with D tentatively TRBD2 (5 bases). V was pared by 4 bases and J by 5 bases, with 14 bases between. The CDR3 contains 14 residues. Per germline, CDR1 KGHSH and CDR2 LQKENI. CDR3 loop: CASSLGVSTETQYF. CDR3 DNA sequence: TGTGCCAGCTCACTGGGAGTCAGCACCGAGACCCAGTACTTC.

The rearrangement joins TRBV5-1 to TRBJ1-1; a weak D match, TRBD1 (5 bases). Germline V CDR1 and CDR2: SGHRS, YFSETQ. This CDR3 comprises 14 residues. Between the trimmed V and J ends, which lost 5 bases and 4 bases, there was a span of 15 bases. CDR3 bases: TGCGCCAGCAGACTCGAGACAGCCCTCACTGAAGCTTTCTTT. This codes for CASRLETALTEAFF.

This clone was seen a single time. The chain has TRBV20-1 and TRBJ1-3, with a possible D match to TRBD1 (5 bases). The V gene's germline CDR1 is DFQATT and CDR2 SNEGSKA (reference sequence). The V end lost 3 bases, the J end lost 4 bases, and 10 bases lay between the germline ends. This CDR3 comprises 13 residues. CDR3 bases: TGCAGTGCTAGTTTAACAGGAGGAAACACCATATATTTT. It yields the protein CSASLTGGNTIYF.

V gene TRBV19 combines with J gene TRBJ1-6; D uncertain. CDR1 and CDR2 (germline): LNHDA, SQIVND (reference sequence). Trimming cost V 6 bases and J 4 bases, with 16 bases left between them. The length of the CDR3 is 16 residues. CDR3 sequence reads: CASSPPGGKYNSPLHF. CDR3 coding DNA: TGTGCCAGTAGCCCCCCCGGCGGCAAATATAATTCACCCCTCCACTTT.

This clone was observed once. The CDR3 sequence: CASRRGTANTDTQYF. DNA for the CDR3: TGCGCCAGCAGGCGCGGGACAGCTAACACAGATACGCAGTATTTT. This chain uses TRBV5-1 with TRBJ2-3; tentative D call: TRBD1 (7 bases). Germline values: CDR1 SGHRS, CDR2 YFSETQ. The CDR3 spans 15 residues. Trimming took 5 bases from V and 2 from J, leaving 15 bases between them.